One and the same sample provided the 20 T cell receptor beta chains below, sequenced in a study of blood T cell repertoires in COVID-19 (dated by TCRdb to about 2020). Receptor amplification or capture employed the immunoSEQ multiplex PCR assay. This is the immuneACCESS table as TCRdb keeps it, with only in-frame sequences that have V and J called. A part of the clones is gone; compared with another copy, unresolved V genes explain less than half, and the rest is unexplained. In this sample the table shows roughly 59,000 clones, about four fifths of which occur a single time. The ten top clones hold over 6% of the sample. Material for sequencing was peripheral blood. The source of these receptors is a woman between 45 and 65 years old with active or convalescent COVID-19.

J is TRBJ2-2 and V is TRBV5-1, with 7 bases fitting TRBD1. This CDR3 contains 16 residues. Germline trimming cut 5 bases from V and 5 bases from J; bases unmatched to any gene: 12. Germline values: CDR1 SGHRS, CDR2 YFSETQ. CDR3 in DNA: TGCGCCAGCAGGCAAGACCCGGACAGGCGGACCGGGGAGCTGTTTTTT. As protein: CASRQDPDRRTGELFF.

The chain couples TRBV5-1 to TRBJ1-6; D gene unclear. The V end lost 6 bases, the J end lost 4 bases, and 14 bases lay between the germline ends. The CDR3 is 15 residues long. The germline CDR1 and CDR2 sequences are SGHRS and YFSETQ. Here the CDR3 reads CASKTGEVYNSPLHF. CDR3 DNA sequence: TGCGCCAGCAAAACGGGAGAGGTTTATAATTCACCCCTCCACTTT. Supplemented by reference TRBV5-1 and TRBJ1-6, the full variable domain reads KAGVTQTPRYLIKTRGQQVTLSCSPISGHRSVSWYQQTPGQGLQFLFEYFSETQRNKGNFPGRFSGRQFSNSRSEMNVSTLELGDSALYLCASKTGEVYNSPLHFGNGTRLTVT.

In its sample, this clone was seen a few times. The chain is built from TRBV5-1 and TRBJ2-2; D perhaps matches TRBD1 (5 bases). CDR1 and CDR2 (germline): SGHRS, YFSETQ. The V end was cut by 1 base, the J end by 4 bases, with 8 bases between. The CDR3 totals 14 residues. The CDR3 loop reads CASSLLQGTGELFF. In nucleotides, the CDR3 is TGCGCCAGCAGCTTGTTGCAGGGCACCGGGGAGCTGTTTTTT.

J is TRBJ1-5 and V is TRBV19; no clear D gene. The CDR3 contains 15 residues. Germline CDR1 reads LNHDA; CDR2 reads SQIVND (reference sequence). V was trimmed by 3 bases and J by 0 bases, leaving 9 bases between them. The CDR3 loop is CASSIAAYSNQPQHF. The CDR3 DNA reads TGTGCCAGTAGTATCGCGGCTTATAGCAATCAGCCCCAGCATTTT.

Comments on this clone: The sample has other DNA sequences that encode this CDR3 too. The rearrangement links TRBV19 to TRBJ2-7, with D possibly being TRBD2 (5 bases). CDR1 LNHDA and CDR2 SQIVND come from the germline V gene (reference sequence). This CDR3 comprises 14 residues. Trimming shortened V by 1 base and J by 5 bases, and 12 bases separated the two germline ends. The DNA of the CDR3 is TGTGCCAGTAGTATAGGCCGGACTTCAGACGAGCAGTACTTC. Protein: CASSIGRTSDEQYF. Based on the CDR3 plus reference TRBV19 and TRBJ2-7, the full variable domain is DGGITQSPKYLFRKEGQNVTLSCEQNLNHDAMYWYRQDPGQGLRLIYYSQIVNDFQKGDIAEGYSVSREKKESFPLTVTSAQKNPTAFYLCASSIGRTSDEQYFGPGTRLTVT.

CDR3 DNA sequence: TGCGCCAGCAGCTGGGACTCTCCCTACGAGCAGTACTTC. It codes for CASSWDSPYEQYF. This rearrangement joins TRBV5-1 to TRBJ2-7; D may be TRBD2 (6 bases). CDR1 is SGHRS, CDR2 YFSETQ, per germline. The CDR3 extends over 13 amino acids. V dropped 3 bases and J dropped 2 bases, with 9 bases sitting between them.

This chain uses TRBV18 with TRBJ2-1; D unresolved. Trimming left V 5 bases short and J 5 bases short, with 13 bases between. CDR1 is KGHSH, CDR2 LQKENI, per germline. The CDR3 is 14 residues long. CDR3 region: CASSRSSANNEQFF. In DNA, the CDR3 is TGTGCCAGCTCAAGGTCTTCAGCGAACAATGAGCAGTTCTTC. Full variable domain (remainder filled in from reference TRBV18 and TRBJ2-1): NAGVMQNPRHLVRRRGQEARLRCSPMKGHSHVYWYRQLPEEGLKFMVYLQKENIIDESGMPKERFSAEFPKEGPSILRIQQVVRGDSAAYFCASSRSSANNEQFFGPGTRLTVL.

A single count supports this clone. This chain connects TRBV11-3 to TRBJ2-1, with 9 bases that match TRBD1. The CDR3 is made up of 14 amino acids. The germline CDR1 and CDR2 sequences are SGHNT and YENEEA. Trimming removed 4 bases from V and 6 bases from J; junction bases left unmatched: 4. The CDR3 DNA reads as TGTGCCAGCAGCTACCGGGACAGGGTCAATGAGCAGTTCTTC. Amino acids: CASSYRDRVNEQFF.

This chain connects TRBV11-2 to TRBJ1-2; D remains unclear. The CDR3 sequence is 15 residues long. Per the germline V gene, CDR1 is SGHAT and CDR2 is FQNNGV. Deletions cut 4 bases from V and 4 bases from J, with 16 bases between. CDR3 nucleotide sequence: TGTGCCAGCAGCTCAGATTGGAGCCCCGGCTATGGCTACACCTTC. Its protein product is CASSSDWSPGYGYTF.

The chain uses TRBV2 and TRBJ1-1, with TRBD1 as a possible D gene (5 bases). Germline lookup yields CDR1 SNHLY and CDR2 FYNNEI. Trimming removed 4 bases at V and 3 bases at J, with 12 bases between. The CDR3 runs to 14 residues. Here the CDR3 reads CASSARTGDTEAFF. The CDR3 DNA reads as TGTGCCAGCAGTGCAAGGACGGGGGACACTGAAGCTTTCTTT.

The chain combines TRBV30 with TRBJ2-7, with D tentatively TRBD2 (5 bases). With 6 bases removed from V and 2 bases from J, the gap between germline ends came to 14 bases. This CDR3 has 13 residues. CDR1 GTSNPN and CDR2 SVGIG come from the germline V gene (reference sequence). CDR3 in amino acids: CACGGLTPYEQYF. As DNA, the CDR3 is TGTGCCTGTGGAGGTCTTACTCCCTACGAGCAGTACTTC.

V and J are TRBV12-2 and TRBJ1-3; the table's D gene call, TRBD1, was not cross checked with the DNA. TRBV12-2 is marked as a pseudogene. This CDR3 has 19 residues. The CDR3 nucleotides read TGTGCAAGTCGCTTACTGAGAATAGACAGGGCAAATTCTGGAAACACCATATATTTT. Translating gives CASRLLRIDRANSGNTIYF.

The chain links TRBV7-2 to TRBJ1-2; D is unclear. Germline CDR1 is SGHTA and CDR2 is FQGNSA. V lost 5 bases to trimming and J lost 8 bases, with 12 bases between them. The CDR3 totals 12 residues. The CDR3 nucleotides read TGTGCCAGCAGCCCCGGTGACGGGGGCTACACCTTC. This codes for CASSPGDGGYTF.

This sequence joins TRBV24-1 and TRBJ2-2, with 10 bases lining up with TRBD1. The V gene end was trimmed by 4 bases and the J gene end by 4 bases; junction bases not matched to a gene: 5. CDR1 is KGHDR and CDR2 is SFDVKD in the germline V gene. The CDR3 consists of 16 residues. CDR3 nucleotides: TGTGCCACCAGTGACCCCGGGACAGGGGTCACCGGGGAGCTGTTTTTT. Its translation: CATSDPGTGVTGELFF.

This clone was detected only a few times. J is TRBJ1-2 and V is TRBV7-9, with 8 bases fitting TRBD1. The CDR3 is 14 amino acids. Trimming removed 4 bases from V and 7 bases from J; junction bases left unmatched: 8. In germline, CDR1 is SEHNR, CDR2 FQNEAQ (reference sequence). This chain's CDR3 is CASSSAQGAGGYTF. The CDR3 DNA follows: TGTGCCAGCAGCTCAGCTCAGGGGGCAGGTGGCTACACCTTC.

The V and J genes are TRBV5-1 and TRBJ1-1; 8 bases match TRBD1. Losses at the gene ends were 0 bases for V and 5 bases for J; bases not matched to a gene: 3. Germline V gene sequence: CDR1 SGHRS, CDR2 YFSETQ. CDR3 length: 14 residues. The CDR3 bases are TGCGCCAGCAGCTTGGGGACAGGGTCAACTGAAGCTTTCTTT. Amino acid sequence: CASSLGTGSTEAFF.

This clone was seen a single time. The rearrangement uses TRBV19 and TRBJ1-1, with D possibly being TRBD1 (6 bases). V was shortened by 3 bases and J by 1 base, with 9 bases between the two germline ends. The CDR3 spans 14 residues. Germline V CDR1 and CDR2: LNHDA, SQIVND (reference sequence). The CDR3 is CASSIRGGNTEAFF. The CDR3, as DNA: TGTGCCAGTAGTATCAGGGGTGGGAACACTGAAGCTTTCTTT.

The CDR3 nucleotides read TGTGCCAGCAGACCCCCGGGAGGTGGCGGCGAGCAGTACTTC. This gives the protein CASRPPGGGGEQYF. The rearrangement uses TRBV6-5 and TRBJ2-7; 7 bases fit TRBD2. The CDR3 runs to 14 residues. CDR1 MNHEY and CDR2 SVGAGI come from the germline V gene. The trim removed 6 bases at V and 6 bases at J, leaving 11 bases unmatched.

The rearrangement joins TRBV18 to TRBJ1-2, with TRBD1 matching 9 bases. This CDR3 spans 17 amino acids. Trimming cost V 6 bases and J 5 bases; bases outside gene matches: 16. Germline values: CDR1 KGHSH, CDR2 LQKENI. The CDR3 is CASSQGTGTAGGYGYTF. CDR3 DNA: TGTGCCAGCTCGCAAGGGACAGGGACCGCTGGGGGTTATGGCTACACCTTC.

This clone was detected once. V usage is TRBV6-5 and J usage is TRBJ2-7; TRBD2 matches 8 bases. Germline trimming cut 0 bases from V and 2 bases from J; bases unmatched to any gene: 3. This CDR3 contains 15 residues. From germline, CDR1 is MNHEY and CDR2 SVGAGI. The CDR3 bases are TGTGCCAGCAGTTACTCGACAGCGGGAGCCTACGAGCAGTACTTC. This codes for CASSYSTAGAYEQYF.